The 17 T cell receptor beta chains reported below all come from one sample, sequenced in a study of T cells expressing NK-cell markers. TCRdb reprocessed the 5' RACE reads, with one entry per CDR3 protein and no DNA. This sample's clone table lists 500,000 to 700,000 distinct CDR3 sequences. Input material: blood T cells: a sorted CD56 or NKG2C T cell subset, CD4+ or CD8+ T cells, or bulk PBMC T cells (not recorded which). These receptors all come from a man younger than 35 in good health.

V is TRBV9 and J is TRBJ2-2; TCRdb's D gene call, TRBD1, goes unchecked for lack of DNA. Germline V gives CDR1 SGDLS, CDR2 YYNGEE. CDR3 size: 13 residues. The CDR3: CASSAHRDGELFF.

Here the CDR3 reads CSVLTGGKDNEQFF. The chain carries TRBV29-1 and TRBJ2-1; TCRdb returns TRBD1, unconfirmable since there is no DNA. CDR1 SQVTM and CDR2 ANQGSEA come from the germline V gene. The CDR3 has 14 amino acids.

The chain carries TRBV6-5 and TRBJ2-7; the TCRdb D gene call, TRBD2, has no DNA to confirm it. The CDR3 sequence is 14 residues long. CDR1 is MNHEY, CDR2 SVGAGI, per germline. The CDR3: CASRVGSTQYEQYF.

The CDR3 protein is CASSQDPGLTRDTDTQYF. The chain links TRBV3-1 to TRBJ2-3; TCRdb outputs TRBD1, but without DNA this stays unchecked. Germline V gene data show CDR1 as LGHDT and CDR2 as YNNKEL (reference sequence). The CDR3 contains 18 residues.

The chain has TRBV27 and TRBJ2-7; TCRdb indicates TRBD1, and absent DNA this call remains unverified. This CDR3 contains 13 residues. From germline, CDR1 is MNHEY and CDR2 SMNVEV (reference sequence). The CDR3 loop reads CASKGQGPYEQYF.

The chain joins TRBV15 to TRBJ2-4. Germline CDR1 reads LNHNV; CDR2 reads YYDKDF (reference sequence). The CDR3 loop spans 11 amino acids. CDR3 sequence: CATEQKNIQYF.

The chain is built from TRBV27 and TRBJ2-1; TCRdb lists TRBD2, though no DNA is available to test this call. The germline V gene encodes CDR1 MNHEY and CDR2 SMNVEV (reference sequence). The CDR3 has 16 residues. CDR3 sequence: CASSTQTRLRGNEQFF.

The J gene is TRBJ2-5, the V gene TRBV11-3. There are 17 residues in the CDR3. Germline V gene lookup returns CDR1 SGHNT and CDR2 YENEEA. CDR3: CASSLESWNLGEETQYF.

This chain joins TRBV7-2 and TRBJ1-6. Germline V gene lookup returns CDR1 SGHTA and CDR2 FQGNSA. The length of the CDR3 is 15 residues. The CDR3: CASSLFGQTNSPLHF.

The chain carries TRBV12-3 or TRBV12-4 and TRBJ2-7; TCRdb reports TRBD1, a call that lacks DNA to check it against. This CDR3 is 18 amino acids long. The chain's CDR3 is CASSSPPARQWLMGEQYF.

The chain carries TRBV11-2 and TRBJ2-3. Germline V CDR1 and CDR2: SGHAT, FQNNGV. This CDR3 spans 15 amino acids. The CDR3 protein is CASRLGHSYTDTQYF.

The V call is TRBV25-1, the J call TRBJ2-1; the D call of TRBD2 rests on TCRdb alone, since no DNA is present to check it. Per germline, CDR1 MGHDK and CDR2 SYGVNS. This CDR3 has 16 amino acids. The CDR3 spells CASTGTSATSYNEQFF.

The rearrangement uses TRBV11-1 and TRBJ2-1; TCRdb picks TRBD2, but there is no DNA to check that call. The CDR3 is 20 amino acids. The germline V gene has CDR1 SGHAT and CDR2 FQDESV (reference sequence). The CDR3 is CASSVLVGREGPLRNNEQFF.

This chain joins TRBV6-2 or TRBV6-3 and TRBJ2-1; TCRdb calls TRBD2, which cannot be checked without DNA. CDR1 and CDR2 (germline): MNHEY, SVGEGT. The CDR3 is 14 residues long. CDR3 sequence: CATESWDSNNEQFF.

This rearrangement joins TRBV29-1 to TRBJ1-2. From germline, CDR1 is SQVTM and CDR2 ANQGSEA. This CDR3 has 20 amino acids. The CDR3 loop is CSVDPTWFFREDGTKDGYTF.

The chain uses TRBV6-1 and TRBJ1-1; TCRdb's assignment of TRBD1 cannot be checked, as there is no DNA. The CDR3 runs to 15 residues. CDR1 is MNHNS, CDR2 SASEGT, per germline. CDR3: CASSGAETGGILAFF.

The gene calls are TRBV29-1 and TRBJ2-5; with no DNA, the TCRdb D assignment of TRBD2 cannot be verified. This CDR3 is 17 amino acids long. CDR1 and CDR2 from the germline V gene are SQVTM and ANQGSEA. CDR3 amino acids: CSAYPYEGLAAQETQYF.